These 8 T cell receptor beta chains share one sample of origin, sequenced in a study of T-cell reconstitution after alpha-beta-depleted transplantation in children. Library preparation (for TCRbeta) was performed with unique molecular identifiers. TCRdb used MiXCR to reprocess the PCR reads, holding one entry per CDR3 protein. Here the sample spans around 440,000 distinct CDR3 sequences, around 15% being singletons. Material: PBMCs, mostly from graft donor cells, obtained 360 days after TCRalphabeta/CD19-depleted stem cell transplant. The receptors were gathered from a boy under two years old who had a stem cell transplant for Wiskott-Aldrich syndrome, so the T cells may come from the graft donor.

The chain has TRBV5-1 and TRBJ2-2; 7 bases fit TRBD2. With 4 bases clipped from V and 6 bases from J, the junction kept 3 bases outside the gene matches. The CDR3 is 13 amino acids. Germline V gives CDR1 SGHRS, CDR2 YFSETQ. DNA for the CDR3: TGCGCCAGCAGCACACTAGCGTCCGGGGAGCTGTTTTTT. Translated: CASSTLASGELFF.

CDR3: CASSQDGTDMTQYF. CDR3 in DNA: TGTGCCAGCAGCCAAGACGGGACAGACATGACCCAGTACTTC. The rearrangement links TRBV4-2 to TRBJ2-5, with 7 nucleotides matching TRBD1. Germline trimming cut 0 bases from V and 7 bases from J; bases unmatched to any gene: 5. Germline-derived CDR1 and CDR2 are LGHNA and YNFKEQ. This CDR3 spans 14 amino acids.

The chain employs TRBV5-1 and TRBJ1-1; the D gene is possibly TRBD1 (5 bases). V lost 3 bases, J lost 2 bases, and 11 bases lay in between. CDR1 SGHRS and CDR2 YFSETQ come from the germline V gene. This CDR3 is built from 14 residues. CDR3: CASSSDRPNTEAFF. The CDR3 DNA sequence: TGCGCCAGCAGCTCCGACAGACCCAACACTGAAGCTTTCTTT. The full variable domain, completed using reference TRBV5-1 and TRBJ1-1, is KAGVTQTPRYLIKTRGQQVTLSCSPISGHRSVSWYQQTPGQGLQFLFEYFSETQRNKGNFPGRFSGRQFSNSRSEMNVSTLELGDSALYLCASSSDRPNTEAFFGQGTRLTVV.

This clonotype appeared a few times. This chain links TRBV28 with TRBJ2-1; 7 bases are shared with TRBD1. The V segment lost 11 bases and the J segment 4 bases; nucleotides outside the gene matches: 11. The CDR3 extends over 14 amino acids. Germline V gives CDR1 MDHEN, CDR2 SYDVKM. CDR3 residues: CASNRDSLYNEQFF. CDR3 sequence (DNA): TGTGCCTCAAACCGGGACAGCTTATACAATGAGCAGTTCTTC.

The chain is built from TRBV24-1 and TRBJ2-7; TRBD1 aligns across 7 bases. This CDR3 has 15 residues. With V trimmed by 4 bases and J by 0 bases, 5 bases remained unmatched. CDR1 and CDR2 (germline): KGHDR, SFDVKD. In DNA form, the CDR3 reads TGTGCCACCAGTGAGTCGGACAGGCACTCCTACGAGCAGTACTTC. Translation gives CATSESDRHSYEQYF.

V and J are TRBV10-3 and TRBJ2-5, with a weak D call TRBD1 (6 bases). V was cut by 5 bases and J by 4 bases, with 20 bases left in between. This CDR3 is built from 16 residues. Germline CDR1 ENHRY, CDR2 SYGVKD. CDR3 amino acids: CAISSGPTGKRETQYF. CDR3 coding DNA: TGTGCCATCAGTAGTGGACCTACAGGGAAAAGAGAGACCCAGTACTTC.

In its sample, this clonotype was seen a few times. The genes are TRBV4-3 and TRBJ2-1; TRBD2 matches 8 bases. Germline loops: CDR1 LGHNA, CDR2 YSLEER. V shed 1 base, J shed 4 bases, and the junction held 3 bases outside the gene matches. The CDR3 consists of 15 residues. CDR3 nucleotides: TGCGCCAGCAGCCAAGCTAGCGGGTATTACAATGAGCAGTTCTTC. Encoded protein: CASSQASGYYNEQFF.

This chain links TRBV12-3 or TRBV12-4 with TRBJ2-3, with D possibly TRBD2 on 6 matching bases. The CDR3 is 16 residues long. V lost 8 bases to trimming and J lost 1 base, with 19 bases between them. The CDR3 region is CASSRVRGSRTDTQYF. In DNA, the CDR3 is TGTGCCAGCTCCCGGGTACGGGGGTCCCGCACAGATACGCAGTATTTT.